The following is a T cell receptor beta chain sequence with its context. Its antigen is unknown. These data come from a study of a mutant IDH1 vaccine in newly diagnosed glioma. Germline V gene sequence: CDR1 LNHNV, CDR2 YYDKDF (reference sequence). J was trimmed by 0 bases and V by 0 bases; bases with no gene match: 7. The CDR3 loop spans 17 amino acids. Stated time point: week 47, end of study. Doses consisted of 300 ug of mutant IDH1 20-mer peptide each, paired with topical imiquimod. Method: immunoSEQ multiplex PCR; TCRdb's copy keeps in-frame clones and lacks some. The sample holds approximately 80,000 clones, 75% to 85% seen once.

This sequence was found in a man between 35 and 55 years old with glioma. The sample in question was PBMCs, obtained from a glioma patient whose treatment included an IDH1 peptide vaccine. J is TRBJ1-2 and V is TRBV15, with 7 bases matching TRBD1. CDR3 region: CATSRDPDRESNYGYTF. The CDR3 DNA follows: TGTGCCACCAGCAGAGACCCTGACAGGGAGTCTAACTATGGCTACACCTTC.